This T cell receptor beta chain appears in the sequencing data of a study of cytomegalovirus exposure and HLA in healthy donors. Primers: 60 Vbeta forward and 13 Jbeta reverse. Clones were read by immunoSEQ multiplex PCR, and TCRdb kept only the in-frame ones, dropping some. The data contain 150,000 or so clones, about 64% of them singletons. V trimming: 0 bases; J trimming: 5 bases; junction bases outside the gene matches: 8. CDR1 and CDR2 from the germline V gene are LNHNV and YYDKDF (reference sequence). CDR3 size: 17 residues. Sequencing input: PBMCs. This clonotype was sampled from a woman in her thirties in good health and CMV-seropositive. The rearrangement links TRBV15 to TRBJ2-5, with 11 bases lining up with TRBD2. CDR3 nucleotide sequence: TGTGCCACCAGCAGAGATCGTAGCGGGAGGGCCTGGGAGACCCAGTACTTC. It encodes CATSRDRSGRAWETQYF.